One and the same sample provided the 9 T cell receptor beta chains below, sequenced in a study of STAT5B mutations in CD4+ large granular lymphocyte leukemia. Assay used: immunoSEQ multiplex PCR; TCRdb lists only in-frame clones, some missing. The sample holds about 30,000 clones, 87% seen once. Material: CD4+ T cells from blood buffy coats. The receptors originated from a human donor in good health.

This chain connects TRBV9 to TRBJ2-5; 15 nucleotides align to TRBD2. CDR1 and CDR2 (germline): SGDLS, YYNGEE. With 7 bases clipped from V and 5 bases from J, the junction kept 6 bases outside the gene matches. There are 15 residues in the CDR3. The CDR3 nucleotides are TGTGCCAGCGGGGGACTAGCGGGAGGAGTGGAGACCCAGTACTTC. Residues: CASGGLAGGVETQYF.

This clone was recorded a few times. The V call is TRBV28, the J call TRBJ1-2; D is possibly TRBD1 (5 bases). The CDR3 is 13 residues long. The germline CDR1 and CDR2 sequences are MDHEN and SYDVKM. V lost 7 bases and J lost 1, with 10 bases in between. The CDR3: CASTRQGNYGYTF. DNA for the CDR3: TGTGCCAGCACCCGCCAGGGTAACTATGGCTACACCTTC.

V usage is TRBV5-5 and J usage is TRBJ2-1; 8 bases are a match to TRBD1. There are 17 residues in the CDR3. Germline V gene data show CDR1 as SGHKS and CDR2 as YYEKEE (reference sequence). The V gene end was trimmed by 4 bases and the J gene end by 12 bases; junction bases not matched to a gene: 21. The CDR3 protein is CASSKGTGRSPNDGQFF. CDR3 DNA: TGTGCCAGCAGCAAGGGGACAGGCCGTTCTCCTAACGATGGGCAGTTCTTC.

The chain uses TRBV7-2 and TRBJ2-5; 7 bases are shared with TRBD2. The V and J ends lost 8 bases and 0 bases, in that order; junction bases with no gene match: 3. CDR3 length equals 13 residues. In germline, CDR1 is SGHTA, CDR2 FQGNSA. The CDR3 coding sequence is TGTGCCAGCTTGCGGGGGAACCAAGAGACCCAGTACTTC. Translated, it gives CASLRGNQETQYF.

As concerns this clone: The junction departs from the called germline gene at one end, perhaps through a read error. Other DNA sequences in this sample translate to the same CDR3. The chain uses TRBV5-1 and TRBJ1-5; D is ambiguous. CDR3 length: 13 amino acids. Germline lookup yields CDR1 SGHRS and CDR2 YFSETQ. The CDR3 DNA is TGCGCCAGCAGCTTGGAACAGAATCAACCCCAGCATTTT. It yields the protein CASSLEQNQPQHF.

Only one count was recorded for this clone. The chain recombines TRBV5-4 with TRBJ2-3, with 8 bases that match TRBD2. CDR1 is SGHNT and CDR2 is YYREEE in the germline V gene (reference sequence). The CDR3 runs 15 residues. The V segment lost 5 bases and the J segment 2 bases; nucleotides outside the gene matches: 7. The CDR3 here is CASSTSGRITDTQYF. The CDR3 DNA follows: TGTGCCAGCAGTACTAGCGGAAGAATCACAGATACGCAGTATTTT.

This chain connects TRBV10-3 to TRBJ2-3; 10 bases are a match to TRBD1. There are 15 residues in the CDR3. Trimming at V came to 5 bases and at J to 1 base, leaving 3 bases not matched to a gene. Germline CDR1 ENHRY, CDR2 SYGVKD. The DNA for the CDR3 is TGTGCCATCAGTCGGGGGACAGGGGGCACAGATACGCAGTATTTT. It encodes CAISRGTGGTDTQYF.

The chain uses TRBV14 and TRBJ2-5; no firm D call. The V end lost 0 bases, the J end lost 0 bases, and 2 bases lay between the germline ends. CDR3 size: 13 residues. Per germline, CDR1 SGHDN and CDR2 FVKESK. In DNA, the CDR3 is TGTGCCAGCAGCCAAGAAAACCAAGAGACCCAGTACTTC. Translation: CASSQENQETQYF.

This rearrangement joins TRBV6-1 to TRBJ1-1, with 8 nucleotides matching TRBD1. With 6 bases clipped from V and 5 bases from J, the junction kept 8 bases outside the gene matches. The CDR3 contains 14 residues. Germline CDR1 MNHNS, CDR2 SASEGT. This CDR3 is CASRDRVMGTEAFF. The CDR3 bases are TGTGCCAGCAGGGACAGGGTAATGGGAACTGAAGCTTTCTTT.